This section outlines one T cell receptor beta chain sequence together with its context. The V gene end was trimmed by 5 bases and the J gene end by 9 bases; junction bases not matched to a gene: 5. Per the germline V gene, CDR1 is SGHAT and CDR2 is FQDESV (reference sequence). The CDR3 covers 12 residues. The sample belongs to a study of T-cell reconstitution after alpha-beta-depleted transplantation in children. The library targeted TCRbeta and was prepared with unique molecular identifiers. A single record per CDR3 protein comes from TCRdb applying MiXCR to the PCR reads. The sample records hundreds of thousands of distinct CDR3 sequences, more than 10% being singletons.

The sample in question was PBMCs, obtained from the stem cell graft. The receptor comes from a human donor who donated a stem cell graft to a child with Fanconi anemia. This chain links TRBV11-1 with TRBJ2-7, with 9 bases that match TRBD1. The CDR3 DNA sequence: TGTGCCAGCAGCCTTGGGACAGGGACGCAGTACTTC. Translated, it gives CASSLGTGTQYF. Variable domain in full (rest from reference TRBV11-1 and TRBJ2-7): EAEVAQSPRYKITEKSQAVAFWCDPISGHATLYWYRQILGQGPELLVQFQDESVVDDSQLPKDRFSAERLKGVDSTLKIQPAELGDSAMYLCASSLGTGTQYFGPGTRLTVT.